A selection of T cell receptor beta chains follows, all from one sample in a study of control samples from healthy donors and cancer patients. Some clones are missing from TCRdb's copy, which holds only in-frame ones; the method was immunoSEQ multiplex PCR. The sample's table shows around 190,000 clones. Sequenced sample: blood. The receptors here all came from a woman younger than 45 in good health. The conserved cysteine and the conserved F or W are not part of the CDR3 here. The order of the fields is J gene, V gene, CDR3 protein.

TRBJ1-2	TRBV20-1	SALGNYGYT
TRBJ1-6	TRBV4-1	ASSQLPRGAQGRSPLH
TRBJ2-5	TRBV18	ASSPPGRPRGEQETQY
TRBJ2-1	TRBV13	ASSLVVTGEENEQF
TRBJ2-3	TRBV7-2	ASSLDRVTDTQY
TRBJ1-4	TRBV7-6	ASSAGRRANEKLF
TRBJ2-7	TRBV10-3	AISESRVSYEQY
TRBJ1-3	TRBV12-3/TRBV12-4	ASSRSGNTIY
TRBJ2-5	TRBV4-1	ASSQDRSGGAEETQY
TRBJ1-1	TRBV10-2	ASRGLMDTEAF
TRBJ2-5	TRBV29-1	SVDRGGSRETQY
TRBJ2-7	TRBV18	ASSPDRDYEQY
TRBJ2-5	TRBV27	ASSATGAGETQY
TRBJ1-2	TRBV7-2	ASSLMVTDRSYGYT